These 20 T cell receptor beta chains came from one sample sequenced in a study of blood T cell repertoires in COVID-19. Method: immunoSEQ multiplex PCR; TCRdb's copy keeps in-frame clones and lacks some. The sample holds about 100,000 clones, 87% seen once. Material: peripheral blood. The receptors here all came from a man aged 25-45 years in a cohort sampled during active COVID-19.

A note on this clone: A much more abundant neighbour one base away suggests this may be a read error. The V and J genes are TRBV6-6 and TRBJ2-3; D is uncertain. Germline V CDR1 and CDR2: MNHNY, SVGAGI (reference sequence). CDR3 size: 11 residues. Trimming took off 4 bases at V and 4 bases at J, with 3 bases between the two ends. The CDR3 nucleotides read TGTGCCAGCAGTTCTTCAGATACGCAGTATTTT. This encodes CASSSSDTQYF.

Here the CDR3 DNA reads TGTGCCAGCAGCTTTGACAGCAACTATGGCTACACCTTC. Translating it yields CASSFDSNYGYTF. The V call is TRBV9, the J call TRBJ1-2, with D perhaps TRBD1 (5 bases). Germline values: CDR1 SGDLS, CDR2 YYNGEE. The V end was cut by 4 bases, the J end by 2 bases, with 9 bases between. This CDR3 spans 13 amino acids.

The V and J genes are TRBV7-8 and TRBJ2-2, with TRBD1 identical over 9 bases. Germline-derived CDR1 and CDR2 are SGHVS and FQNEAQ. The V gene end was trimmed by 2 bases and the J gene end by 3 bases; junction bases not matched to a gene: 7. The CDR3 runs 17 residues. Here the CDR3 reads CASSLSGTGYHTGELFF. In DNA, the CDR3 is TGTGCCAGCAGCTTAAGTGGGACAGGGTATCACACCGGGGAGCTGTTTTTT.

The chain links TRBV28 to TRBJ1-5; tentative D call: TRBD1 (5 bases). This CDR3 contains 12 residues. The V gene's germline CDR1 is MDHEN and CDR2 SYDVKM. V was trimmed by 8 bases and J by 4 bases, leaving 9 bases between them. The CDR3 loop is CASGAGNQPQHF. The CDR3 DNA reads TGTGCCAGCGGGGCTGGGAATCAGCCCCAGCATTTT.

This chain joins TRBV5-1 and TRBJ2-1; unclear D gene. V dropped 6 bases and J dropped 8 bases, with 15 bases sitting between them. Germline loops: CDR1 SGHRS, CDR2 YFSETQ. This CDR3 is 13 amino acids long. Written as DNA, the CDR3 is TGCGCCAGCACCCAGACCCTGGGCGATGAGCAGTTCTTC. Protein: CASTQTLGDEQFF. Combining the CDR3 with reference TRBV5-1 and TRBJ2-1 gives the whole variable domain KAGVTQTPRYLIKTRGQQVTLSCSPISGHRSVSWYQQTPGQGLQFLFEYFSETQRNKGNFPGRFSGRQFSNSRSEMNVSTLELGDSALYLCASTQTLGDEQFFGPGTRLTVL.

The CDR3 DNA is TGTGCCTGGAGCGCAGGCAATTCTAATGAAAAACTGTTTTTT. This sequence encodes CAWSAGNSNEKLFF. This chain uses TRBV30 with TRBJ1-4; unclear D gene. The CDR3 totals 14 residues. The V end was cut by 3 bases, the J end by 3 bases, with 11 bases between. CDR1 is GTSNPN and CDR2 is SVGIG in the germline V gene (reference sequence).

This rearrangement joins TRBV4-1 to TRBJ1-1; the match to TRBD1 covers 8 bases. Trimming removed 1 base from V and 0 bases from J; junction bases left unmatched: 4. CDR1 is MGHRA, CDR2 YSYEKL, per germline. The CDR3 has 16 amino acids. The CDR3 region is CASSQARTGLNTEAFF. CDR3 sequence (DNA): TGCGCCAGCAGCCAAGCGAGGACAGGGCTGAACACTGAAGCTTTCTTT.

J is TRBJ1-6 and V is TRBV24-1; 9 nucleotides line up with TRBD1. J lost 8 bases, V lost 7 bases, and 2 bases had no gene match. CDR3 length equals 13 residues. Germline V gene sequence: CDR1 KGHDR, CDR2 SFDVKD. In nucleotides, the CDR3 is TGTGCCACCAGCCGGGACAGGGATTCACCCCTCCACTTT. It translates to CATSRDRDSPLHF.

The chain couples TRBV7-2 to TRBJ1-3; D uncertain. Germline CDR1 SGHTA, CDR2 FQGNSA. This CDR3 comprises 17 residues. Trimming stripped 5 bases from V and 2 bases from J, with 19 bases between. CDR3 sequence (DNA): TGTGCCAGCAGCGCTCAACCAAGAAGCTTCACTGGAAACACCATATATTTT. It yields the protein CASSAQPRSFTGNTIYF.

The J gene is TRBJ1-1, the V gene TRBV18; D uncertain. Germline loops: CDR1 KGHSH, CDR2 LQKENI. With 0 bases removed from V and 4 bases from J, the gap between germline ends came to 9 bases. The CDR3 runs 14 residues. CDR3 DNA: TGTGCCAGCTCACCACCCGGGAGAAGCACTGAAGCTTTCTTT. Amino acid sequence: CASSPPGRSTEAFF. Supplemented by reference TRBV18 and TRBJ1-1, the full variable domain reads NAGVMQNPRHLVRRRGQEARLRCSPMKGHSHVYWYRQLPEEGLKFMVYLQKENIIDESGMPKERFSAEFPKEGPSILRIQQVVRGDSAAYFCASSPPGRSTEAFFGQGTRLTVV.

The chain links TRBV7-2 to TRBJ1-2, with D perhaps matching TRBD1 (5 bases). This CDR3 region has 14 residues. Germline loops: CDR1 SGHTA, CDR2 FQGNSA. Trimming pared 2 bases from V and 1 base from J, leaving 8 bases between. In nucleotides, the CDR3 is TGTGCCAGCAGCTTACCACAGGTTAACTATGGCTACACCTTC. Its protein is CASSLPQVNYGYTF.

This clone showed up just once. The chain combines TRBV18 with TRBJ1-2; tentative D call: TRBD1 (5 bases). Trimming removed 2 bases at V and 5 bases at J, with 9 bases between. The V gene's germline CDR1 is KGHSH and CDR2 LQKENI. This CDR3 spans 13 amino acids. This CDR3 reads CASSPEGAYGYTF. The CDR3 DNA reads TGTGCCAGCTCACCAGAAGGGGCATATGGCTACACCTTC.

This clone was seen a few times. V is TRBV28 and J is TRBJ1-5; TRBD1 is a possible D gene (5 bases). Trimming removed 7 bases at V and 7 bases at J, with 14 bases between. Germline assignment: CDR1 MDHEN and CDR2 SYDVKM. The length of the CDR3 is 13 residues. The CDR3 loop reads CASTQGTKQPQHF. The CDR3 DNA is TGTGCCAGCACCCAGGGCACGAAACAGCCCCAGCATTTT.

The V and J genes are TRBV6-5 and TRBJ1-2; tentatively, D is TRBD1 (5 bases). CDR3 length: 11 amino acids. Trimming cost V 7 bases and J 7 bases, with 10 bases left between them. Germline CDR1 MNHEY, CDR2 SVGAGI. The CDR3 is CASTAGGGYTF. DNA of the CDR3: TGTGCCAGCACCGCCGGGGGTGGCTACACCTTC.

The chain links TRBV11-2 to TRBJ2-1, with a weak D call TRBD2 (5 bases). This CDR3 is built from 15 residues. Trimming stripped 0 bases from V and 7 bases from J, with 13 bases between. CDR1 and CDR2 from the germline V gene are SGHAT and FQNNGV. The CDR3 DNA follows: TGTGCCAGCAGCTTAGACCGCCCGGGGTGGAATGAGCAGTTCTTC. Amino acids: CASSLDRPGWNEQFF.

The chain employs TRBV4-1 and TRBJ2-5; possibly TRBD1 for D (5 bases). Germline V gene sequence: CDR1 MGHRA, CDR2 YSYEKL. The CDR3 contains 13 residues. Trimming shortened V by 2 bases and J by 4 bases, and 8 bases separated the two germline ends. The CDR3 loop is CASSQQGVETQYF. The CDR3, as DNA: TGCGCCAGCAGCCAACAGGGTGTAGAGACCCAGTACTTC.

This clone has a single count. This chain joins TRBV10-2 and TRBJ2-3; 11 bases align to TRBD2. The CDR3 contains 16 residues. Germline V lookup: CDR1 WSHSY, CDR2 SAAADI. The V segment lost 4 bases and the J segment 3 bases; nucleotides outside the gene matches: 6. The CDR3 sequence: CASSGPSGGQTDTQYF. DNA for the CDR3: TGCGCCAGCAGTGGGCCTAGCGGGGGGCAAACAGATACGCAGTATTTT.

This chain links TRBV14 with TRBJ2-3, with D possibly matching TRBD2 (6 bases). Per the germline V gene, CDR1 is SGHDN and CDR2 is FVKESK. Trimming removed 0 bases from V and 2 bases from J, with 18 bases in between. CDR3 length equals 18 residues. CDR3 amino acids: CASSQERRTGVSTDTQYF. CDR3 coding DNA: TGTGCCAGCAGCCAAGAAAGGAGAACGGGGGTCTCCACAGATACGCAGTATTTT.

This clone was counted a single time. The V call is TRBV6-6, the J call TRBJ1-3; D is undetermined. This CDR3 spans 14 amino acids. Trimming stripped 8 bases from V and 4 bases from J, with 15 bases between. From germline, CDR1 is MNHNY and CDR2 SVGAGI (reference sequence). The CDR3 nucleotides read TGTGCCAGCGGTCCTTCCGGGTCCGGAAACACCATATATTTT. The encoded protein is CASGPSGSGNTIYF.

The gene calls are TRBV11-2 and TRBJ1-3; D gene unclear. The CDR3 is made up of 18 amino acids. Germline V lookup: CDR1 SGHAT, CDR2 FQNNGV. Trimming took off 0 bases at V and 8 bases at J, with 23 bases between the two ends. Written as DNA, the CDR3 is TGTGCCAGCAGCTTAGATCCCGGGAGCTCTTTAGGAGCGGACACCATATATTTT. This translates into CASSLDPGSSLGADTIYF.